Below, 32 T cell receptor beta chains from the same sample are listed, as sequenced in a study of shared clonotypes between healthy human individuals. Generated by immunoSEQ multiplex PCR, the TCRdb table keeps only in-frame clones and is missing some. The sample contains around 1,900,000 clones, over 85% of which appear only once. CD8 cells classed as naive were CD45RO-negative and positively selected for CCR7, excluding terminally differentiated effector memory CD45RA+ cells. Sequencing input: naive CD8+ T cells from PBMCs. These TCRs come from a young man in good health. Some clones in this sample may be carry-over from other donors' samples.

The chain uses TRBV27 and TRBJ2-7; TRBD2 aligns across 7 bases. This CDR3 contains 16 residues. V shed 5 bases, J shed 0 bases, and the junction held 10 bases outside the gene matches. Germline V gives CDR1 MNHEY, CDR2 SMNVEV (reference sequence). The CDR3 coding sequence is TGTGCCAGCAGTCGCGATCGGGGAGGGGCCTCCTACGAGCAGTACTTC. Its translation: CASSRDRGGASYEQYF.

This chain links TRBV6-1 with TRBJ1-2; the D gene is possibly TRBD1 (5 bases). The CDR3 runs 14 residues. Trimming took 2 bases from V and 5 from J, leaving 12 bases between them. The germline gives CDR1 MNHNS, CDR2 SASEGT. The CDR3 loop is CASSEIWEGYGYTF. CDR3 bases: TGTGCCAGCAGTGAAATCTGGGAGGGGTATGGCTACACCTTC.

This clone was picked up one time. The chain has TRBV9 and TRBJ2-1; perhaps D is TRBD1 or TRBD2 (6 bases each). This CDR3 spans 16 amino acids. V lost 4 bases and J 0 bases, leaving 14 bases between the germline ends. The germline V gene has CDR1 SGDLS and CDR2 YYNGEE. This chain's CDR3 is CASSPRGGSSYNEQFF. The CDR3 DNA reads as TGTGCCAGCAGCCCCAGGGGAGGCAGCTCCTACAATGAGCAGTTCTTC. Full variable domain (rest looked up from reference TRBV9 and TRBJ2-1): DSGVTQTPKHLITATGQRVTLRCSPRSGDLSVYWYQQSLDQGLQFLIQYYNGEERAKGNILERFSAQQFPDLHSELNLSSLELGDSALYFCASSPRGGSSYNEQFFGPGTRLTVL.

The chain joins TRBV7-6 to TRBJ2-7, with a possible D match to TRBD1 (6 bases). This CDR3 has 18 amino acids. Germline CDR1 reads SGHVS; CDR2 reads FNYEAQ. V lost 5 bases and J 0 bases, leaving 23 bases between the germline ends. CDR3 protein: CASSPSYAEGESSYEQYF. The CDR3, as DNA: TGTGCCAGCAGCCCCTCTTACGCCGAGGGGGAGAGCTCCTACGAGCAGTACTTC.

The chain employs TRBV4-1 and TRBJ2-5; D call uncertain. The CDR3 runs to 14 residues. V was cut by 1 base and J by 6 bases, with 12 bases left in between. In germline, CDR1 is MGHRA, CDR2 YSYEKL. The CDR3 loop is CASSQAFLGKTQYF. For the CDR3, the DNA is TGCGCCAGCAGCCAAGCTTTTCTGGGAAAGACCCAGTACTTC.

J is TRBJ2-7 and V is TRBV7-9; D gene ambiguous. The V end lost 5 bases, the J end lost 1 base, and 18 bases lay between the germline ends. There are 16 residues in the CDR3. Germline V CDR1 and CDR2: SEHNR, FQNEAQ (reference sequence). The CDR3 coding sequence is TGTGCCAGCAGCCCTGCACTGCGTGGCAGATCCTACGAGCAGTACTTC. Its translation: CASSPALRGRSYEQYF.

The chain joins TRBV21-1 to TRBJ2-7; TRBD2, as called in the table, went unchecked against the DNA. TRBV21-1 is a pseudogene segment. The CDR3 totals 18 residues. The CDR3 bases are TGTGCCAGCAGCAAAGCGGAGGTAGGTGATAGGCGCCCCTACGAGCAGTACTTC. Translation: CASSKAEVGDRRPYEQYF.

V and J are TRBV27 and TRBJ1-2; D remains ambiguous. This CDR3 contains 15 residues. Germline lookup yields CDR1 MNHEY and CDR2 SMNVEV (reference sequence). V was clipped by 3 bases and J by 5 bases, with 16 bases between them. The DNA of the CDR3 is TGTGCCAGCAGTTTCGGAAAGGGATCGGGGTATGGCTACACCTTC. Its translation is CASSFGKGSGYGYTF.

V usage is TRBV27 and J usage is TRBJ2-7; D is unresolved. Trimming removed 5 bases at V and 2 bases at J, with 13 bases between. The CDR3 has 14 amino acids. Looked up from germline, CDR1 is MNHEY and CDR2 is SMNVEV (reference sequence). The DNA of the CDR3 is TGTGCCAGCAGTCCTCAGTGGCCCACCTACGAGCAGTACTTC. Amino acid sequence: CASSPQWPTYEQYF.

The gene calls are TRBV7-3 and TRBJ2-3; 9 bases map to TRBD2. Per the germline V gene, CDR1 is SGHTA and CDR2 is FQGTGA. After removal of 5 bases from V and 3 bases from J, the junction contained 21 bases not matched to a gene. The CDR3 runs to 20 residues. The CDR3: CASSPLGLAGELGETDTQYF. The DNA of the CDR3 is TGTGCCAGCAGCCCCCTCGGTTTAGCGGGAGAATTAGGAGAGACAGATACGCAGTATTTT.

The chain has TRBV5-4 and TRBJ2-7; 11 bases are shared with TRBD1. The CDR3 sequence is 16 residues long. Trimming cost V 2 bases and J 4 bases; bases outside gene matches: 8. The germline V gene encodes CDR1 SGHNT and CDR2 YYREEE (reference sequence). CDR3 DNA sequence: TGTGCCAGCAGCTTATCAGGACAGGGGGCTATTTACGAGCAGTACTTC. This sequence encodes CASSLSGQGAIYEQYF.

CDR3 DNA: TGTGCCAGCCGAGTGGCCTCTGGGGCCAACGTCCTGACTTTC. It encodes CASRVASGANVLTF. The V and J genes are TRBV2 and TRBJ2-6; no firm D call. The V end lost 8 bases, the J end lost 0 bases, and 8 bases lay between the germline ends. This CDR3 is built from 14 residues. Germline-derived CDR1 and CDR2 are SNHLY and FYNNEI.

The chain uses TRBV11-2 and TRBJ2-3; D may be TRBD1 (6 bases). V lost 3 bases and J 2 bases, leaving 12 bases between the germline ends. Germline V gives CDR1 SGHAT, CDR2 FQNNGV. The CDR3 loop spans 15 amino acids. The CDR3 DNA reads as TGTGCCAGCAGCTTCTGGGGGCAAGACACAGATACGCAGTATTTT. Amino acid sequence: CASSFWGQDTDTQYF.

This clone was recorded only once. This chain joins TRBV9 and TRBJ2-1; 14 bases align to TRBD2. The V and J ends lost 3 bases and 3 bases, in that order; junction bases with no gene match: 17. The length of the CDR3 is 21 residues. CDR1 and CDR2 from the germline V gene are SGDLS and YYNGEE. CDR3 loop: CASSDRTGTSGSVWNYNEQFF. CDR3 DNA sequence: TGTGCCAGCAGCGACCGGACCGGGACTAGCGGGAGTGTGTGGAACTACAATGAGCAGTTCTTC.

The gene calls are TRBV19 and TRBJ2-4; perhaps TRBD1 as D (6 bases). The ends were cut back, 5 bases at V and 0 bases at J, with 17 bases in the middle. The germline V gene encodes CDR1 LNHDA and CDR2 SQIVND (reference sequence). CDR3 length equals 17 residues. CDR3 DNA sequence: TGTGCCAGTAGTCCTCCGACAGGTTTAGTAGCCAAAAACATTCAGTACTTC. Protein product: CASSPPTGLVAKNIQYF.

The genes are TRBV10-1 and TRBJ2-2; D is uncertain. V was trimmed by 2 bases and J by 8 bases, leaving 12 bases between them. CDR1 is WNHNN, CDR2 SYGVQD, per germline (reference sequence). This CDR3 has 14 residues. In DNA, the CDR3 is TGCGCCAGCAGTGAGGGGTTTTCTGGAGGGGAGCTGTTTTTT. It yields the protein CASSEGFSGGELFF.

The chain couples TRBV11-3 to TRBJ2-2; weak D call: TRBD1 (6 bases). CDR1 and CDR2 (germline): SGHNT, YENEEA. Trimming left V 2 bases short and J 3 bases short, with 7 bases between. The CDR3 extends over 14 amino acids. The CDR3 sequence is CASSLNRDTGELFF. CDR3 DNA: TGTGCCAGCAGCTTAAACAGGGACACCGGGGAGCTGTTTTTT.

The V and J genes are TRBV5-8 and TRBJ2-7; D tentatively reads TRBD1 or TRBD2 (5 bases each). CDR1 is SGHTS, CDR2 YDEGEE, per germline. The CDR3 has 16 amino acids. With 8 bases removed from V and 4 bases from J, the gap between germline ends came to 25 bases. CDR3: CASRLDDSDGGYEQYF. The CDR3 nucleotides read TGTGCCAGTCGACTCGATGACAGCGACGGAGGATACGAGCAGTACTTC.

The chain recombines TRBV19 with TRBJ2-2; no definite D call. The length of the CDR3 is 13 residues. V was shortened by 5 bases and J by 4 bases, with 8 bases between the two germline ends. Germline loops: CDR1 LNHDA, CDR2 SQIVND (reference sequence). The CDR3: CASSALGTGELFF. The CDR3 bases are TGTGCCAGTAGTGCCTTGGGCACCGGGGAGCTGTTTTTT.

The chain combines TRBV5-6 with TRBJ2-1; D is unclear. The CDR3 length is 17 residues. Germline CDR1 SGHDT, CDR2 YYEEEE. Trimming took 0 bases from V and 3 from J, leaving 16 bases between them. For the CDR3, the DNA is TGTGCCAGCAGCTTGGCCGGGCTAGTGGTCGTCTACAATGAGCAGTTCTTC. It yields the protein CASSLAGLVVVYNEQFF.

On this clone itself: The same CDR3 arises from other DNA sequences in this sample as well. V usage is TRBV15 and J usage is TRBJ2-7; 12 bases are shared with TRBD1. This CDR3 region has 15 residues. Losses at the gene ends were 5 bases for V and 3 bases for J; bases not matched to a gene: 5. Germline V gene sequence: CDR1 LNHNV, CDR2 YYDKDF (reference sequence). CDR3 sequence reads: CATSSRDRGLYEQYF. In DNA, the CDR3 is TGTGCCACCAGCTCACGGGACAGGGGGCTCTACGAGCAGTACTTC.

This clone was seen a single time. The sample has other DNA sequences that encode this CDR3 too. The chain carries TRBV6-6 and TRBJ2-7, with D possibly called TRBD1 or TRBD2 (5 bases each). The V end lost 6 bases, the J end lost 1 base, and 10 bases lay between the germline ends. The CDR3 is made up of 13 amino acids. Germline V gene sequence: CDR1 MNHNY, CDR2 SVGAGI (reference sequence). The CDR3 DNA is TGTGCCAGCAGCCCTGGGGGATCCTACGAGCAGTACTTC. This translates into CASSPGGSYEQYF.

The chain employs TRBV28 and TRBJ2-1; D is possibly TRBD1 (6 bases). Germline V gene sequence: CDR1 MDHEN, CDR2 SYDVKM. CDR3 length: 16 residues. The V end lost 1 base, the J end lost 0 bases, and 10 bases lay between the germline ends. The CDR3 sequence: CASSLYLDSSYNEQFF. The DNA for the CDR3 is TGTGCCAGCAGTTTATATTTGGACAGCTCCTACAATGAGCAGTTCTTC.

V is TRBV29-1 and J is TRBJ1-1; D unresolved. The CDR3 runs to 11 residues. The ends were cut back, 3 bases at V and 7 bases at J, with 9 bases in the middle. CDR1 and CDR2 from the germline V gene are SQVTM and ANQGSEA. The CDR3 DNA sequence: TGCAGCGTTGAGAGAAGGATTGAAGCTTTCTTT. Protein product: CSVERRIEAFF.

In the case of this clone: The junction shows a germline mismatch at one end, possibly a read error. The chain combines TRBV5-1 with TRBJ1-2; D remains unclear. CDR1 SGHRS and CDR2 YFSETQ come from the germline V gene. The CDR3 contains 11 residues. The CDR3 region is CASSSGAISLF. The DNA for the CDR3 is TGCGCCAGCAGCTCAGGAGCCATCTCCCTCTTC.

Concerning this clone: This CDR3 is also generated by other DNA sequences in the sample. The chain is built from TRBV7-3 and TRBJ2-1; D gene unclear. Trimming shortened V by 4 bases and J by 0 bases, and 4 bases separated the two germline ends. CDR3 length: 13 residues. Per germline, CDR1 SGHTA and CDR2 FQGTGA. The CDR3 bases are TGTGCCAGCAGCTCGAGCTCCTACAATGAGCAGTTCTTC. This codes for CASSSSSYNEQFF. The entire variable domain, with the rest obtained from reference TRBV7-3 and TRBJ2-1, is as follows: GAGVSQTPSNKVTEKGKYVELRCDPISGHTALYWYRQSLGQGPEFLIYFQGTGAADDSGLPNDRFFAVRPEGSVSTLKIQRTERGDSAVYLCASSSSSYNEQFFGPGTRLTVL.

The J gene is TRBJ2-5, the V gene TRBV28, with 8 bases identical to TRBD1. J lost 2 bases, V lost 6 bases, and 5 bases had no gene match. The CDR3 is 14 residues long. Germline loops: CDR1 MDHEN, CDR2 SYDVKM. The CDR3 sequence: CASRTDREQETQYF. The DNA for the CDR3 is TGTGCCAGCAGAACGGACAGGGAACAAGAGACCCAGTACTTC. The complete variable domain, with remaining parts taken from reference TRBV28 and TRBJ2-5, reads DVKVTQSSRYLVKRTGEKVFLECVQDMDHENMFWYRQDPGLGLRLIYFSYDVKMKEKGDIPEGYSVSREKKERFSLILESASTNQTSMYLCASRTDREQETQYFGPGTRLLVL.

The V and J genes are TRBV6-6 and TRBJ1-5; D is perhaps TRBD1 (6 bases). Germline lookup yields CDR1 MNHNY and CDR2 SVGAGI (reference sequence). This CDR3 has 14 residues. V shed 11 bases and J shed 6 bases, with 20 bases lying between them. The CDR3 nucleotides read TGTGCCGCCGGGGGGCAGGGAGGCCGTCAGCCCCAGCATTTT. Translating it yields CAAGGQGGRQPQHF.

The chain recombines TRBV7-9 with TRBJ2-1, with a weak D call TRBD1 (5 bases). Germline V gene sequence: CDR1 SEHNR, CDR2 FQNEAQ (reference sequence). The V and J ends lost 5 bases and 6 bases respectively, with 11 bases between them. The CDR3 contains 13 residues. This CDR3 reads CASSIDSGNEQFF. CDR3 DNA: TGTGCCAGCAGCATTGACAGTGGCAATGAGCAGTTCTTC.

The chain is built from TRBV27 and TRBJ1-1; the D gene is possibly TRBD1 (6 bases). Germline V gene data show CDR1 as MNHEY and CDR2 as SMNVEV (reference sequence). Trimming removed 6 bases at V and 10 bases at J, with 18 bases between. This CDR3 region has 13 residues. CDR3 DNA sequence: TGTGCCAGCAGACAGCGGGAGGAGGGGGGAGCTTTCTTT. Its protein is CASRQREEGGAFF.

The J gene is TRBJ1-4, the V gene TRBV4-1, with a tentative D call TRBD1 (5 bases). Trimming stripped 3 bases from V and 5 bases from J, with 16 bases between. The CDR3 is made up of 16 amino acids. Germline values: CDR1 MGHRA, CDR2 YSYEKL. The CDR3 region has the DNA TGCGCCAGCAGCCATGAAAGCCGGGGGTGGAATGAAAAACTGTTTTTT. Protein: CASSHESRGWNEKLFF.

CDR3 region: CAISEDQKFTGELFF. The DNA for the CDR3 is TGTGCCATCAGTGAGGACCAGAAATTCACCGGGGAGCTGTTTTTT. The V call is TRBV10-3, the J call TRBJ2-2; D gene unclear. CDR3 length equals 15 residues. Germline CDR1 and CDR2: ENHRY and SYGVKD. Trimming pared 2 bases from V and 4 bases from J, leaving 11 bases between.